These 28 T cell receptor beta chains were all obtained from the same sample, sequenced in a study of shared clonotypes between healthy human individuals. The repertoire was sequenced with immunoSEQ multiplex PCR; TCRdb's copy has only in-frame clones and lacks some. Of approximately 1,000,000 clones in the sample, 60% to 85% were seen once. Sequencing was performed on memory CD4+ T cells from PBMCs. Subset noted: CD45RA-negative fraction. The receptor set was obtained from a man aged 18-30 years in good health. Some clones in this sample may be carry-over from other donors' samples.

The V and J genes are TRBV6-1 and TRBJ2-2; D uncertain. V dropped 5 bases and J dropped 5 bases, with 9 bases sitting between them. Germline loops: CDR1 MNHNS, CDR2 SASEGT. CDR3 size: 13 residues. CDR3 coding DNA: TGTGCCAGCAGTCAGGTAGTGACCGGGGAGCTGTTTTTT. It is translated as CASSQVVTGELFF.

The J gene is TRBJ1-2, the V gene TRBV5-1; TRBD1 aligns across 7 bases. Trimming cost V 4 bases and J 6 bases; bases outside gene matches: 12. This CDR3 contains 15 residues. CDR1 SGHRS and CDR2 YFSETQ come from the germline V gene. The CDR3 region is CASSRDSDKGNGYTF. The CDR3 bases are TGCGCCAGCAGCCGGGACAGCGATAAGGGGAATGGCTACACCTTC.

The rearrangement joins TRBV6-6 to TRBJ2-1, with a possible D match to TRBD2 (6 bases). Trimming shortened V by 0 bases and J by 9 bases, and 12 bases separated the two germline ends. Germline V gene sequence: CDR1 MNHNY, CDR2 SVGAGI (reference sequence). This CDR3 has 14 residues. Written as DNA, the CDR3 is TGTGCCAGCAGTTACTCCCGGCCGGAGGGTGAGCAGTTCTTC. Its translation: CASSYSRPEGEQFF.

This chain joins TRBV5-1 and TRBJ2-3; D is unclear. Between the trimmed V and J ends, which lost 2 bases and 3 bases, there was a span of 7 bases. The CDR3 contains 13 residues. Germline CDR1 SGHRS, CDR2 YFSETQ. CDR3 sequence: CASSLPVTDTQYF. CDR3 coding DNA: TGCGCCAGCAGCTTACCAGTTACAGATACGCAGTATTTT.

V usage is TRBV7-2 and J usage is TRBJ2-7, with D hard to call. V was trimmed by 1 base and J by 5 bases, leaving 15 bases between them. The CDR3 is 15 amino acids. Germline V gene lookup returns CDR1 SGHTA and CDR2 FQGNSA. The CDR3 spells CASSLDPAGYDEQYF. CDR3 DNA sequence: TGTGCCAGCAGCTTAGACCCGGCCGGGTACGACGAGCAGTACTTC.

This rearrangement joins TRBV19 to TRBJ1-1, with a tentative D call TRBD1 (5 bases). V was cut by 1 base and J by 2 bases, with 11 bases left in between. This CDR3 is built from 15 residues. The V gene's germline CDR1 is LNHDA and CDR2 SQIVND (reference sequence). DNA of the CDR3: TGTGCCAGTAGTATAGTCCCCGGGGGTAACACTGAAGCTTTCTTT. Translated, it gives CASSIVPGGNTEAFF.

The table lists this clone with a count of one. The same CDR3 is also encoded by other DNA sequences in this sample. The chain is built from TRBV11-3 and TRBJ1-1; 7 nucleotides line up with TRBD1. After removal of 0 bases from V and 6 bases from J, the junction contained 1 base not matched to a gene. CDR1 and CDR2 (germline): SGHNT, YENEEA. The CDR3 totals 13 residues. As DNA, the CDR3 is TGTGCCAGCAGCTTAGAGCAGGGGGCTGAAGCTTTCTTT. Translating gives CASSLEQGAEAFF. Variable domain in full (rest from reference TRBV11-3 and TRBJ1-1): EAGVVQSPRYKIIEKKQPVAFWCNPISGHNTLYWYLQNLGQGPELLIRYENEEAVDDSQLPKDRFSAERLKGVDSTLKIQPAELGDSAVYLCASSLEQGAEAFFGQGTRLTVV.

The V and J genes are TRBV2 and TRBJ1-5; TRBD1 matches at 7 bases. Trimming cost V 8 bases and J 4 bases; bases outside gene matches: 5. The CDR3 sequence is 13 residues long. Germline V gene data show CDR1 as SNHLY and CDR2 as FYNNEI. CDR3 sequence: CASRDSLNQPQHF. The CDR3, as DNA: TGTGCCAGCCGGGACAGTCTTAATCAGCCCCAGCATTTT.

V and J are TRBV15 and TRBJ1-1; possible D gene TRBD1, 5 bases. Germline CDR1 and CDR2: LNHNV and YYDKDF (reference sequence). The CDR3 is made up of 15 amino acids. Trimming shortened V by 4 bases and J by 10 bases, and 22 bases separated the two germline ends. The CDR3 loop reads CATSIGSLGAGRAFF. In nucleotides, the CDR3 is TGTGCCACCAGCATCGGCTCTCTCGGGGCAGGTCGAGCTTTCTTT.

This clone appeared a few times. V and J are TRBV6-6 and TRBJ1-2; D is undetermined. V was shortened by 9 bases and J by 5 bases, with 16 bases between the two germline ends. Germline values: CDR1 MNHNY, CDR2 SVGAGI (reference sequence). The CDR3 covers 13 residues. CDR3 region: CASKPPLLYGYTF. The DNA of the CDR3 is TGTGCCAGTAAGCCACCCCTGTTATATGGCTACACCTTC.

This clone occurred once. A much larger clonotype is one base distant, so this may be a read error. V gene TRBV5-4 combines with J gene TRBJ1-1; D is perhaps TRBD1 (6 bases). Germline V lookup: CDR1 SGHNT, CDR2 YYREEE (reference sequence). This CDR3 is 13 amino acids long. V was cut by 4 bases and J by 1 base, with 8 bases left in between. The DNA of the CDR3 is TGTGCCAGCAGCCCACAGGGGAACACTGAAGCTTTCTTT. Its translation: CASSPQGNTEAFF.

This clone was seen once. The chain couples TRBV6-6 to TRBJ2-2; maybe TRBD2 (6 bases). The CDR3 has 14 amino acids. Germline CDR1 MNHNY, CDR2 SVGAGI (reference sequence). Trimming pared 5 bases from V and 5 bases from J, leaving 12 bases between. CDR3 sequence: CASSGVAETGELFF. CDR3 DNA: TGTGCCAGCAGTGGGGTAGCGGAAACCGGGGAGCTGTTTTTT.

V usage is TRBV6-1 and J usage is TRBJ1-3, with no clear D. V lost 3 bases to trimming and J lost 0 bases, with 12 bases between them. CDR1 and CDR2 from the germline V gene are MNHNS and SASEGT. This CDR3 is 16 amino acids long. CDR3 sequence reads: CASSEVKASSGNTIYF. The CDR3 DNA reads TGTGCCAGCAGTGAGGTTAAGGCGAGCTCTGGAAACACCATATATTTT.

The chain has TRBV5-1 and TRBJ2-1; D not certain. V was pared by 0 bases and J by 3 bases, with 13 bases between. In germline, CDR1 is SGHRS, CDR2 YFSETQ. The CDR3 consists of 16 residues. The DNA for the CDR3 is TGCGCCAGCAGCTTGGCCGGTGATATCAGCTACAATGAGCAGTTCTTC. Its translation: CASSLAGDISYNEQFF.

Points on this clone: The sample contains more than one DNA sequence encoding this CDR3. The chain recombines TRBV20-1 with TRBJ1-2; no firm D call. CDR3 length equals 11 residues. Trimming cost V 1 base and J 5 bases, with 5 bases left between them. CDR1 and CDR2 (germline): DFQATT, SNEGSKA (reference sequence). The CDR3 bases are TGCAGTGCTAGAGTCGGTTATGGCTACACCTTC. This codes for CSARVGYGYTF.

This clone was recorded a few times. J is TRBJ2-6 and V is TRBV2, with a possible D match to TRBD1 (5 bases). Per the germline V gene, CDR1 is SNHLY and CDR2 is FYNNEI. This CDR3 has 18 residues. V lost 7 bases, J lost 1 base, and 20 bases lay in between. In nucleotides, the CDR3 is TGTGCCAGCAAAAACAACTTAGGGGCCGGATCTGGGGCCAACGTCCTGACTTTC. Its protein is CASKNNLGAGSGANVLTF.

There are a few counts of this clone. This same CDR3 is encoded by further DNA sequences in the sample. The rearrangement links TRBV7-2 to TRBJ2-5, with D uncertain. Trimming took off 3 bases at V and 4 bases at J, with 9 bases between the two ends. The length of the CDR3 is 13 residues. Germline V gene sequence: CDR1 SGHTA, CDR2 FQGNSA. The CDR3 reads CASSFLLRETQYF. The DNA of the CDR3 is TGTGCCAGCAGCTTTTTATTGCGAGAGACCCAGTACTTC.

The chain recombines TRBV5-1 with TRBJ2-3; D is ambiguous. The CDR3 runs to 15 residues. Germline CDR1 is SGHRS and CDR2 is YFSETQ. V was clipped by 0 bases and J by 4 bases, with 12 bases between them. Here the CDR3 DNA reads TGCGCCAGCAGCTTGGAGCCTAACCCCCCAGATACGCAGTATTTT. It is translated as CASSLEPNPPDTQYF.

Comments on this clone: Just one base apart from a much larger clone, this may be a read error. This CDR3 is also generated by other DNA sequences in the sample. The rearrangement joins TRBV30 to TRBJ2-5; 9 positions agree with TRBD2. Looked up from germline, CDR1 is GTSNPN and CDR2 is SVGIG (reference sequence). V lost 4 bases and J lost 5; bases outside the gene matches: 8. The CDR3 covers 14 residues. CDR3 loop: CAWNLAGAEETQYF. The CDR3 DNA reads TGTGCCTGGAATTTAGCGGGAGCAGAGGAGACCCAGTACTTC.

This chain connects TRBV5-1 to TRBJ2-1; D not resolved. Germline-derived CDR1 and CDR2 are SGHRS and YFSETQ. The length of the CDR3 is 15 residues. V gave up 6 bases and J gave up 0 bases, with 13 bases separating them. The CDR3 protein is CASKSQSSSYNEQFF. CDR3 in DNA: TGCGCCAGCAAATCACAATCGAGCTCCTACAATGAGCAGTTCTTC.

The chain carries TRBV6-4 and TRBJ1-5, with D maybe TRBD1 (5 bases). Trimming removed 11 bases at V and 4 bases at J, with 15 bases between. The length of the CDR3 is 13 residues. CDR1 MRHNA and CDR2 SNTAGT come from the germline V gene. The CDR3 DNA reads TGTGCCTCAGCAAATGGGGCAAATCAGCCCCAGCATTTT. Protein sequence: CASANGANQPQHF.

There are a few counts of this clone. V gene TRBV5-1 combines with J gene TRBJ1-1, with TRBD1 matching over 11 bases. The J segment lost 2 bases and the V segment lost 3 bases, leaving 6 bases of the junction unmatched. This CDR3 region has 16 residues. CDR1 is SGHRS, CDR2 YFSETQ, per germline. The CDR3 reads CASSSGQGAYNTEAFF. CDR3 in DNA: TGCGCCAGCAGCTCCGGACAGGGGGCATACAACACTGAAGCTTTCTTT.

This clone was picked up a small number of times. This chain connects TRBV6-5 to TRBJ1-2; no reliable D call. This CDR3 has 13 residues. Looked up from germline, CDR1 is MNHEY and CDR2 is SVGAGI. V dropped 6 bases and J dropped 2 bases, with 10 bases sitting between them. This chain's CDR3 is CASSPTLNYGYTF. The CDR3 nucleotides are TGTGCCAGCAGCCCGACTTTGAACTATGGCTACACCTTC.

J is TRBJ1-5 and V is TRBV9; perhaps TRBD1 as D (5 bases). The CDR3 runs to 13 residues. Germline V gives CDR1 SGDLS, CDR2 YYNGEE. V was cut by 0 bases and J by 12 bases, with 13 bases left in between. The CDR3 protein is CASSVEVEGLQHF. CDR3 sequence (DNA): TGTGCCAGCAGCGTAGAGGTTGAGGGACTCCAGCATTTT.

The chain joins TRBV27 to TRBJ2-2; 8 bases agree with TRBD1. V lost 7 bases, J lost 4 bases, and 5 bases stayed unmatched. Germline lookup yields CDR1 MNHEY and CDR2 SMNVEV (reference sequence). This CDR3 contains 14 residues. CDR3 DNA sequence: TGTGCCAGCACCCGGACAGGGCCCACCGGGGAGCTGTTTTTT. Residues: CASTRTGPTGELFF.

The chain has TRBV5-1 and TRBJ1-2; D remains ambiguous. Between the trimmed V and J ends, which lost 0 bases and 4 bases, there was a span of 10 bases. This CDR3 is 14 amino acids long. The germline V gene encodes CDR1 SGHRS and CDR2 YFSETQ. CDR3 DNA sequence: TGCGCCAGCAGCTTGGATGCAGGCGGCTATGGCTACACCTTC. It encodes CASSLDAGGYGYTF.

The chain combines TRBV5-1 with TRBJ2-7; D possibly matches TRBD1 or TRBD2 (5 bases each). CDR3 length equals 14 residues. CDR1 is SGHRS and CDR2 is YFSETQ in the germline V gene. V shed 5 bases and J shed 4 bases, with 16 bases lying between them. CDR3 DNA: TGCGCCAGCAGGGCCGGGACGACGATTTACGAGCAGTACTTC. Amino acid sequence: CASRAGTTIYEQYF.

As for this clone: This CDR3 is also generated by other DNA sequences in the sample. V usage is TRBV18 and J usage is TRBJ1-1; possible D gene TRBD1, 5 bases. Trimming left V 3 bases short and J 1 base short, with 6 bases between. The CDR3 is 13 amino acids. Germline CDR1 KGHSH, CDR2 LQKENI. The CDR3 protein is CASSPGGNTEAFF. CDR3 in DNA: TGTGCCAGCTCACCGGGGGGGAACACTGAAGCTTTCTTT.